The 8 T cell receptor beta chains below were found in one sample sequenced in a study of blood T cell repertoires in COVID-19. Only in-frame clones appear in the TCRdb table, and some are missing; sequencing was by immunoSEQ multiplex PCR. The sample contains 250,000 to 300,000 clones, about 88% of which appear only once. Sequenced material: peripheral blood. These receptors were obtained from a woman in her twenties or thirties with COVID-19, enrolled during active disease.

The chain carries TRBV27 and TRBJ2-7, with 9 bases lining up with TRBD1. Germline CDR1 MNHEY, CDR2 SMNVEV (reference sequence). The CDR3 runs 14 residues. The J segment lost 3 bases and the V segment lost 7 bases, leaving 7 bases of the junction unmatched. The CDR3 DNA reads as TGTGCCAGCAACCCCAGGGGACAGGGCTACGAGCAGTACTTC. Its translation: CASNPRGQGYEQYF.

The V and J genes are TRBV5-4 and TRBJ1-2; 9 bases are a match to TRBD1. Trimming removed 2 bases from V and 8 bases from J; junction bases left unmatched: 10. Germline V lookup: CDR1 SGHNT, CDR2 YYREEE (reference sequence). The CDR3 extends over 15 amino acids. CDR3 loop: CASSFGTGSLRGYTF. CDR3 nucleotide sequence: TGTGCCAGCAGCTTTGGGACAGGGAGCCTGCGGGGCTACACCTTC.

The rearrangement joins TRBV2 to TRBJ2-6; the D gene is possibly TRBD2 (6 bases). The CDR3 runs to 20 residues. Per the germline V gene, CDR1 is SNHLY and CDR2 is FYNNEI. Trimming shortened V by 8 bases and J by 0 bases, and 26 bases separated the two germline ends. CDR3 in amino acids: CASCWGTWTTEVSGANVLTF. The CDR3 nucleotides are TGTGCCAGCTGTTGGGGGACTTGGACTACCGAGGTCTCTGGGGCCAACGTCCTGACTTTC.

In this sample, this clone turned up once. This chain links TRBV11-3 with TRBJ2-2; tentative D call: TRBD2 (6 bases). V lost 5 bases and J 5 bases, leaving 15 bases between the germline ends. In germline, CDR1 is SGHNT, CDR2 YENEEA. This CDR3 has 15 amino acids. CDR3 bases: TGTGCCAGCAGCCGCGGGACCGCGTGGACCGGGGAGCTGTTTTTT. It encodes CASSRGTAWTGELFF.

The V call is TRBV4-1, the J call TRBJ2-1; D unresolved. The CDR3 consists of 14 residues. Germline assignment: CDR1 MGHRA and CDR2 YSYEKL. Trimming stripped 1 base from V and 7 bases from J, with 11 bases between. DNA for the CDR3: TGCGCCAGCAGCCAAGTCGCTGACGGGAATGAGCAGTTCTTC. This sequence encodes CASSQVADGNEQFF.

V gene TRBV2 combines with J gene TRBJ2-1; the D gene is possibly TRBD2 (6 bases). This CDR3 is built from 16 residues. With 6 bases removed from V and 5 bases from J, the gap between germline ends came to 20 bases. Germline V gene sequence: CDR1 SNHLY, CDR2 FYNNEI. CDR3 sequence reads: CASSEITSWRDNEQFF. Written as DNA, the CDR3 is TGTGCCAGCAGCGAAATAACTAGTTGGAGGGACAATGAGCAGTTCTTC.

Only one count was recorded for this clone. The chain has TRBV2 and TRBJ1-2, with D maybe TRBD1 (6 bases). CDR3 length: 12 residues. The germline V gene encodes CDR1 SNHLY and CDR2 FYNNEI. V was clipped by 9 bases and J by 4 bases, with 12 bases between them. CDR3 nucleotide sequence: TGTGCCAGTCCACAGGGAGCCTATGGCTACACCTTC. The encoded protein is CASPQGAYGYTF.

The chain links TRBV13 to TRBJ2-3; 8 bases agree with TRBD1. V trimming: 3 bases; J trimming: 6 bases; junction bases outside the gene matches: 2. Germline V gene data show CDR1 as PRHDT and CDR2 as FYEKMQ (reference sequence). The CDR3 runs to 13 residues. The CDR3 DNA sequence: TGTGCCAGCAGCTTGACAGGGGAGGATACGCAGTATTTT. Translating gives CASSLTGEDTQYF.